The rows below give T cell receptor beta chains drawn from one sample of a study of blood T cell repertoires in COVID-19. Profiling relied on immunoSEQ multiplex PCR, and the TCRdb table lists in-frame clones only, not all of them. This table holds about 17,000 clones, roughly nine tenths found once. Input material: peripheral blood. All receptors derive from a man aged 50 to 59 with active COVID-19. Each CDR3 is given with its conserved first and last residue. A D gene is named only where the DNA matches it firmly. Where a row states a size, it is once, few, many or the class of an expanded clone; other rows omit it.

V,D,size,J,CDR3,DNA
TRBV6-2/TRBV6-3,.,.,TRBJ2-7,CASSLLIIYEQYF,TGTGCCAGCAGTCTCCTAATAATCTACGAGCAGTACTTC
TRBV4-2,TRBD2,large,TRBJ2-7,CASSPSGLAYEQYF,TGTGCCAGCAGCCCTTCGGGACTAGCCTACGAGCAGTACTTC
TRBV4-1,TRBD2,.,TRBJ2-7,CASSQGLRNGEQYF,TGCGCCAGCAGCCAGGGACTAAGGAATGGCGAGCAGTACTTC
TRBV4-1,.,.,TRBJ1-2,CASSQDPKYYGYTF,TGCGCCAGCAGCCAAGATCCTAAGTACTATGGCTACACCTTC
TRBV4-1,TRBD2,.,TRBJ2-7,CASSHIAGVPDEQYF,TGCGCCAGCAGCCACATAGCGGGAGTTCCCGACGAGCAGTACTTC
TRBV9,.,.,TRBJ2-3,CASSEKRFGTDTQYF,TGTGCCAGCAGCGAAAAGAGATTCGGCACAGATACGCAGTATTTT
TRBV6-2/TRBV6-3,.,.,TRBJ1-2,CASSYFGGGDTYGYTF,TGTGCCAGCAGTTACTTCGGAGGGGGGGACACCTATGGCTACACCTTC
TRBV19,.,.,TRBJ2-3,CASRSAGEGGDTQYF,TGTGCCAGTAGGAGCGCGGGTGAGGGAGGAGATACGCAGTATTTT
TRBV18,.,.,TRBJ2-2,CASSPLDSLSNTGELFF,TGTGCCAGCTCACCCCTAGACAGCCTATCGAACACCGGGGAGCTGTTTTTT
TRBV5-6,TRBD1,.,TRBJ1-2,CASSPGRGRIYGYTF,TGTGCCAGCAGCCCGGGCAGGGGGCGCATCTATGGCTACACCTTC
TRBV4-2,.,.,TRBJ1-6,CASSQGGGVGSPLHF,TGTGCCAGCAGCCAAGGGGGCGGGGTCGGATCACCCCTCCACTTT
TRBV19,TRBD1,.,TRBJ1-1,CASSGRTGRNTEAFF,TGTGCCAGTAGTGGGCGGACAGGCCGGAACACTGAAGCTTTCTTT
TRBV27,TRBD1,.,TRBJ2-7,CASSLSRQGVAYEQYF,TGTGCCAGCAGTTTATCGAGGCAGGGGGTAGCCTACGAGCAGTACTTC
TRBV9,TRBD2,.,TRBJ2-7,CASSVGTSLEQYF,TGTGCCAGCAGCGTCGGGACTAGCCTGGAGCAGTACTTC
TRBV6-2/TRBV6-3,.,.,TRBJ2-2,CASSYSQTGNREGTGELFF,TGTGCCAGCAGTTACTCGCAAACCGGGAACCGAGAGGGCACCGGGGAGCTGTTTTTT
TRBV5-1,TRBD1,.,TRBJ2-2,CASSPDRAGGELFF,TGCGCCAGCAGCCCGGACAGGGCCGGCGGGGAGCTGTTTTTT
TRBV7-9,.,.,TRBJ1-2,CASSPQTASAYGYTF,TGTGCCAGCAGCCCCCAGACAGCATCAGCGTATGGCTACACCTTC
TRBV6-5,TRBD2,.,TRBJ2-2,CASSRTSGYTGELFF,TGTGCCAGCAGTCGGACTAGCGGTTACACCGGGGAGCTGTTTTTT
TRBV4-1,TRBD1,once,TRBJ2-7,CASSYRDRGNYEQYF,TGCGCCAGCAGCTACCGGGACAGGGGTAATTACGAGCAGTACTTC
TRBV12-3/TRBV12-4,TRBD1,.,TRBJ1-2,CASSPTGSYGYTF,TGTGCCAGCAGTCCGACAGGGAGCTATGGCTACACCTTC
TRBV6-2/TRBV6-3,.,.,TRBJ1-2,CASSYSGGYGYTF,TGTGCCAGCAGTTACTCAGGAGGGTATGGCTACACCTTC
TRBV5-1,.,.,TRBJ2-2,CASSLILDSYITGELFF,TGCGCCAGCAGCTTAATACTCGACAGTTACATCACCGGGGAGCTGTTTTTT
TRBV27,.,.,TRBJ2-7,CASSLSVAGSAEQYF,TGTGCCAGCAGTTTATCGGTTGCAGGGTCCGCCGAGCAGTACTTC
TRBV2,TRBD2,.,TRBJ2-5,CASSEALGLGLAVFQETQYF,TGTGCCAGCAGTGAAGCTCTGGGGTTGGGACTAGCGGTATTCCAAGAGACCCAGTACTTC
TRBV6-5,TRBD2,.,TRBJ2-1,CASIRTSGDNEQFF,TGTGCCAGCATCAGGACTAGCGGCGACAATGAGCAGTTCTTC
TRBV24-1,.,.,TRBJ2-3,CATTGEGDTQYF,TGTGCCACCACAGGGGAGGGAGATACGCAGTATTTT
TRBV7-2,TRBD1,.,TRBJ1-1,CASRRDRGRGEAFF,TGTGCCAGCAGGCGGGACAGGGGACGGGGTGAAGCTTTCTTT
TRBV6-5,.,.,TRBJ2-7,CASSPTGLPYEQYF,TGTGCCAGCAGCCCAACCGGTCTTCCCTACGAGCAGTACTTC
TRBV15,.,.,TRBJ1-1,CATSRGEGWDTEAFF,TGTGCCACCAGCCGCGGGGAGGGCTGGGACACTGAAGCTTTCTTT